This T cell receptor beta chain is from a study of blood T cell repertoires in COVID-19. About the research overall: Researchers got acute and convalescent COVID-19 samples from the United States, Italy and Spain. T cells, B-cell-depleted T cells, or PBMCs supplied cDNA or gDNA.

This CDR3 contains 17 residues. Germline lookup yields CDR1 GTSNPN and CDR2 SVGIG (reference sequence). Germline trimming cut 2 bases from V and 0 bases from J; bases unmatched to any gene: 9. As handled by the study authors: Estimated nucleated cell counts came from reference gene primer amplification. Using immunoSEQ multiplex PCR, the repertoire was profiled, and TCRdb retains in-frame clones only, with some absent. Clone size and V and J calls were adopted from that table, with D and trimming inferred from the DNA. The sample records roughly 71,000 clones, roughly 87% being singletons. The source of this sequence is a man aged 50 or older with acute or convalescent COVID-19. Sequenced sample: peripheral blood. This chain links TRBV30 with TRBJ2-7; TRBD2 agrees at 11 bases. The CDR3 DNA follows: TGTGCCTGGAGTAGGGGGGGACTAGCGGAGACCTCCTACGAGCAGTACTTC. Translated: CAWSRGGLAETSYEQYF.